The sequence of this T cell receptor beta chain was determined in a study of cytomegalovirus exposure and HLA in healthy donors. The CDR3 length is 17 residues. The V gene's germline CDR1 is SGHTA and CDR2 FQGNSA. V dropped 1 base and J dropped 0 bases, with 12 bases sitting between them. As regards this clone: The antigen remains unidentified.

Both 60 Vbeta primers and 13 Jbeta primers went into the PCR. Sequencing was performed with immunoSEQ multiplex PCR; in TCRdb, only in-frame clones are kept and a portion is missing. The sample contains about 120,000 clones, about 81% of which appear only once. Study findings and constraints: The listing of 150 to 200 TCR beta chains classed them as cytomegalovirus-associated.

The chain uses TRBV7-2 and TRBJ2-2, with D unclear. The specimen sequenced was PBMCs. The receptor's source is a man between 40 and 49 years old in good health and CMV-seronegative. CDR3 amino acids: CASSLVVTPTNTGELFF. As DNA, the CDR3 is TGTGCCAGCAGCTTAGTTGTGACACCTACGAACACCGGGGAGCTGTTTTTT.